One and the same sample provided the 26 T cell receptor beta chains below, sequenced in a study of fetal regulatory T cell absence and autoimmunity. Libraries were prepared by immunoSEQ multiplex PCR; TCRdb keeps only in-frame clonotypes and omits some of them. The sample yields roughly 95,000 clones, 72% seen once. Sequenced sample: pancreas tissue. The origin of the receptors is a male donor with IPEX syndrome.

A few counts support this clone. The rearrangement uses TRBV5-1 and TRBJ2-7, with TRBD1 matching over 9 bases. The CDR3 is 14 amino acids. From germline, CDR1 is SGHRS and CDR2 YFSETQ. The J segment lost 7 bases and the V segment lost 0 bases, leaving 5 bases of the junction unmatched. The CDR3 here is CASSLGQGGLEQYF. The CDR3 DNA reads TGCGCCAGCAGCTTGGGACAGGGGGGTCTGGAGCAGTACTTC.

The chain recombines TRBV7-6 with TRBJ2-1, with TRBD2 matching 8 bases. CDR1 and CDR2 from the germline V gene are SGHVS and FNYEAQ. CDR3 size: 14 residues. Germline trimming cut 2 bases from V and 8 bases from J; bases unmatched to any gene: 5. CDR3 loop: CASSLYGTRDEQFF. CDR3 nucleotides: TGTGCCAGCAGCTTATACGGGACTAGGGATGAGCAGTTCTTC.

The V call is TRBV20-1, the J call TRBJ2-4, with a tentative D call TRBD2 (6 bases). CDR1 and CDR2 from the germline V gene are DFQATT and SNEGSKA (reference sequence). This CDR3 is built from 11 residues. V was clipped by 5 bases and J by 7 bases, with 9 bases between them. The CDR3 bases are TGCAGTGCTGGCGGGGCCAACATTCAGTACTTC. It translates to CSAGGANIQYF.

The rearrangement joins TRBV7-8 to TRBJ2-7; D not resolved. Germline assignment: CDR1 SGHVS and CDR2 FQNEAQ. The V gene lost 5 bases and the J gene lost 3 bases, with 14 bases spanning the gap. The CDR3 totals 14 residues. The CDR3, as DNA: TGTGCCAGCAGCCAACCCCCATCCCTCTACGAGCAGTACTTC. Protein product: CASSQPPSLYEQYF.

There are a few counts of this clone. The CDR3 bases are TGTGCCAGCAGCTCTGAGCGGGAGGGCCGGGCCGGGGAGCTGTTTTTT. As protein: CASSSEREGRAGELFF. The chain couples TRBV7-9 to TRBJ2-2; TRBD2 aligns across 10 bases. Germline values: CDR1 SEHNR, CDR2 FQNEAQ (reference sequence). The V segment lost 4 bases and the J segment 6 bases; nucleotides outside the gene matches: 8. The CDR3 spans 16 residues. The entire variable domain, with the rest obtained from reference TRBV7-9 and TRBJ2-2, is as follows: DTGVSQNPRHKITKRGQNVTFRCDPISEHNRLYWYRQTLGQGPEFLTYFQNEAQLEKSRLLSDRFSAERPKGSFSTLEIQRTEQGDSAMYLCASSSEREGRAGELFFGEGSRLTVL.

As to this clone: The limits of the CDR3 on the DNA are not certain, so only TCRdb's listed CDR3 is given. The V call is TRBV27, the J call TRBJ2-3; no check of the table's D call, TRBD1, against the DNA was made. The CDR3 is made up of 18 amino acids, end residues included. Looked up from germline, CDR1 is MNHEY and CDR2 is SMNVEV (reference sequence). The CDR3 spells CASSFGPGGYVSTDTQYF.

V is TRBV29-1 and J is TRBJ1-1, with TRBD1 identical over 7 bases. The CDR3 runs 15 residues. Germline values: CDR1 SQVTM, CDR2 ANQGSEA. V lost 4 bases, J lost 0 bases, and 8 bases stayed unmatched. CDR3 loop: CSVGRAGGMNTEAFF. The CDR3 DNA follows: TGCAGCGTTGGCCGGGCAGGGGGGATGAACACTGAAGCTTTCTTT.

V is TRBV12-5 and J is TRBJ2-3; no definite D call. The CDR3 covers 14 residues. V gave up 0 bases and J gave up 5 bases, with 9 bases separating them. Germline V gives CDR1 LGHNT, CDR2 FRNRAP. The CDR3 DNA reads TGTGCTAGTGGTTTGGTACGGTGGGGAGATACGCAGTATTTT. This gives the protein CASGLVRWGDTQYF.

The V call is TRBV11-2, the J call TRBJ2-2; possibly TRBD2 for D (6 bases). The length of the CDR3 is 17 residues. Trimming pared 7 bases from V and 3 bases from J, leaving 21 bases between. Germline-derived CDR1 and CDR2 are SGHAT and FQNNGV. CDR3 in amino acids: CASNQYGGSGDTGELFF. The CDR3, as DNA: TGTGCCAGCAACCAATATGGGGGGAGCGGAGACACCGGGGAGCTGTTTTTT.

The V gene is TRBV6-5, the J gene TRBJ1-5; maybe TRBD1 (6 bases). The ends were cut back, 7 bases at V and 0 bases at J, with 13 bases in the middle. The germline gives CDR1 MNHEY, CDR2 SVGAGI. The CDR3 totals 15 residues. In DNA, the CDR3 is TGTGCCAGCATCCTCGGGACACATAGCAATCAGCCCCAGCATTTT. Translated: CASILGTHSNQPQHF.

This clone was recorded once. The V call is TRBV5-1, the J call TRBJ2-5, with D tentatively TRBD2 (5 bases). The germline V gene encodes CDR1 SGHRS and CDR2 YFSETQ. The V gene lost 1 base and the J gene lost 1 base, with 5 bases spanning the gap. The CDR3 loop spans 13 amino acids. CDR3 DNA sequence: TGCGCCAGCAGCTTGCGGGGCCAAGAGACCCAGTACTTC. Amino acid sequence: CASSLRGQETQYF.

This chain joins TRBV30 and TRBJ2-1; D not resolved. Per germline, CDR1 GTSNPN and CDR2 SVGIG (reference sequence). The CDR3 spans 14 residues. V was clipped by 2 bases and J by 0 bases, with 8 bases between them. This CDR3 is CAWSSFASYNEQFF. The CDR3 nucleotides are TGTGCCTGGAGTTCCTTCGCCTCCTACAATGAGCAGTTCTTC.

The CDR3 nucleotides are TGTGCCAGCAGCTTGGCCAGGGGCCTCCACTCCTACGAGCAGTACTTC. Translated: CASSLARGLHSYEQYF. The J gene is TRBJ2-7, the V gene TRBV5-8; D might be TRBD1 (6 bases). V was cut by 0 bases and J by 0 bases, with 13 bases left in between. The CDR3 is made up of 16 amino acids. CDR1 and CDR2 (germline): SGHTS, YDEGEE.

A note on this clone: It may be a read error: a sequence one base away is much more abundant. The DNA for the CDR3 is TGTGCCAGCAGCTTGACAGGGGGCTACGAGCAGTACTTC. Translating gives CASSLTGGYEQYF. The rearrangement links TRBV5-4 to TRBJ2-7; 8 bases line up with TRBD1. CDR1 and CDR2 from the germline V gene are SGHNT and YYREEE (reference sequence). J was trimmed by 3 bases and V by 1 base; bases with no gene match: 0. CDR3 length: 13 residues.

In its sample, this clone was seen once. V gene TRBV7-2 combines with J gene TRBJ2-5, with a tentative D call TRBD2 (6 bases). V lost 1 base to trimming and J lost 2 bases, with 11 bases between them. The CDR3 has 15 residues. Looked up from germline, CDR1 is SGHTA and CDR2 is FQGNSA. The CDR3 DNA reads as TGTGCCAGCAGCTTAGTAGCGGCGAAGCAAGAGACCCAGTACTTC. Residues: CASSLVAAKQETQYF.

The rearrangement joins TRBV9 to TRBJ2-5; no clear D. In germline, CDR1 is SGDLS, CDR2 YYNGEE. Trimming took 4 bases from V and 1 from J, leaving 8 bases between them. This CDR3 is 13 amino acids long. The CDR3 spells CASSPPSQETQYF. The DNA for the CDR3 is TGTGCCAGCAGCCCACCCTCCCAAGAGACCCAGTACTTC. Drawing the rest from reference TRBV9 and TRBJ2-5, the complete variable domain is DSGVTQTPKHLITATGQRVTLRCSPRSGDLSVYWYQQSLDQGLQFLIQYYNGEERAKGNILERFSAQQFPDLHSELNLSSLELGDSALYFCASSPPSQETQYFGPGTRLLVL.

In its sample, this clone was seen a few times. The chain has TRBV5-1 and TRBJ1-6; D is possibly TRBD1 (5 bases). This CDR3 is 14 amino acids long. Trimming took 2 bases from V and 10 from J, leaving 13 bases between them. CDR1 and CDR2 from the germline V gene are SGHRS and YFSETQ. As DNA, the CDR3 is TGCGCCAGCAGCTTAGGAGGGGTCAGGTCACCCCTCCACTTT. Its translation is CASSLGGVRSPLHF.

The table lists this clone with a few counts. V gene TRBV2 combines with J gene TRBJ2-7, with TRBD2 matching 7 bases. This CDR3 region has 15 residues. The V gene end was trimmed by 6 bases and the J gene end by 2 bases; junction bases not matched to a gene: 10. Germline V CDR1 and CDR2: SNHLY, FYNNEI. CDR3 coding DNA: TGTGCCAGCAGCCCTGGGGGAGGGCCTGCCTACGAGCAGTACTTC. Residues: CASSPGGGPAYEQYF.

The chain carries TRBV5-4 and TRBJ2-7; D is unclear. The CDR3 extends over 13 amino acids. Germline V gives CDR1 SGHNT, CDR2 YYREEE (reference sequence). V was trimmed by 0 bases and J by 2 bases, leaving 6 bases between them. CDR3 bases: TGTGCCAGCAGCTTGGGCCCAACCTACGAGCAGTACTTC. Protein sequence: CASSLGPTYEQYF.

This chain joins TRBV9 and TRBJ1-1; D is perhaps TRBD1 (6 bases). V lost 2 bases and J 1 base, leaving 12 bases between the germline ends. Germline CDR1 and CDR2: SGDLS and YYNGEE. The CDR3 extends over 15 amino acids. The CDR3 DNA follows: TGTGCCAGCAGCGTCTTTGTACAGGGGAACACTGAAGCTTTCTTT. This sequence encodes CASSVFVQGNTEAFF.

This chain joins TRBV6-4 and TRBJ1-2, with D hard to call. This CDR3 contains 13 residues. CDR1 MRHNA and CDR2 SNTAGT come from the germline V gene. V lost 6 bases and J lost 6, with 14 bases in between. Written as DNA, the CDR3 is TGTGCCAGCAGGAAGTTTCTTGGGGATGGCTACACCTTC. Its translation is CASRKFLGDGYTF.

This sequence joins TRBV30 and TRBJ1-2, with D hard to call. Germline V gives CDR1 GTSNPN, CDR2 SVGIG (reference sequence). The length of the CDR3 is 15 residues. Deletions cut 1 base from V and 6 bases from J, with 18 bases between. The CDR3 DNA sequence: TGTGCCTGGAGTGGAGGCCAACAGAATTCAGATGGCTACACCTTC. This sequence encodes CAWSGGQQNSDGYTF.

V usage is TRBV2 and J usage is TRBJ2-1; 11 bases are a match to TRBD2. From germline, CDR1 is SNHLY and CDR2 FYNNEI. The V gene end was trimmed by 9 bases and the J gene end by 4 bases; junction bases not matched to a gene: 2. The CDR3 is made up of 13 amino acids. CDR3 bases: TGTGCCAGTAGCGGGGGGGGTTACAATGAGCAGTTCTTC. Its protein product is CASSGGGYNEQFF.

In the case of this clone: The germline gene is not matched at one end of the junction; a read error may be the cause. V gene TRBV19 combines with J gene TRBJ1-2, with TRBD1 matching 7 bases. The V gene's germline CDR1 is LNHDA and CDR2 SQIVND (reference sequence). The CDR3 loop spans 12 amino acids. For the CDR3, the DNA is TGTGCCAGTAGTATAGGAAGGACAGGCTCCACCTTC. Encoded protein: CASSIGRTGSTF.

The V and J genes are TRBV10-3 and TRBJ2-1, with a weak D call TRBD2 (6 bases). Trimming pared 6 bases from V and 5 bases from J, leaving 14 bases between. This CDR3 is built from 14 residues. CDR1 ENHRY and CDR2 SYGVKD come from the germline V gene. The CDR3 reads CAIRIAENDNEQFF. For the CDR3, the DNA is TGTGCCATCAGGATAGCGGAGAACGACAATGAGCAGTTCTTC.

The chain is built from TRBV6-5 and TRBJ1-5; 11 bases align to TRBD1. CDR1 is MNHEY, CDR2 SVGAGI, per germline. V lost 10 bases to trimming and J lost 7 bases; unmatched junction nucleotides: 3. This CDR3 region has 12 residues. The CDR3 loop reads CATGTGGQPQHF. The CDR3 DNA reads as TGTGCCACTGGGACAGGGGGACAGCCCCAGCATTTT.